The following is a T cell receptor (beta chain) sequence with its context. The CDR3 has 14 residues. These data belong to a study of blood T cell repertoires in COVID-19. Here immunoSEQ multiplex PCR was the method, and the copy in TCRdb shows in-frame clones only, minus some. The sample has some 350,000 clones; roughly 88% are singletons. Sequenced: PBMCs or T cells enriched from blood (not recorded which). The source is a man in his thirties or forties who had recovered from COVID-19. The rearrangement links TRBV21-1 to TRBJ2-7; TRBD1 is the table's D call and was not checked against the DNA. TRBV21-1 is assigned pseudogene status. CDR3 sequence: CASSNPGQGGIKYF. CDR3 nucleotides: TGTGCCAGCAGCAACCCGGGACAGGGGGGGATTAAGTACTTC.